Listed here is a single T cell receptor (beta chain). Its specificity is not known. Researchers grouped second doses given at about 4 or about 12 weeks into one pool. The data are from a study of T cell responses to AZD1222 COVID-19 vaccine. Whole-study findings and limits: The number of AZD1222 recipients seropositive at baseline was only 5 to 7. Clonal diversity may have been underestimated in mostly white British donors.

Data came from immunoSEQ multiplex PCR; TCRdb stores just in-frame clones and leaves some out. This repertoire shows 95,000 to 150,000 clones, about 93% found once; its top ten account for less than 6%. Germline CDR1 and CDR2: ENHRY and SYGVKD. V lost 6 bases and J lost 7; bases outside the gene matches: 6. This CDR3 spans 14 amino acids. The chain links TRBV10-3 to TRBJ2-5, with 12 bases aligning to TRBD1. Sequencing was performed on peripheral blood, taken 28 days after the second AZD1222 dose. The sequence came from an adult who received the AZD1222 COVID-19 vaccine. CDR3 sequence: CAIRGTGGQGTQYF. The CDR3 DNA follows: TGTGCCATCAGGGGGACAGGGGGCCAGGGGACCCAGTACTTC.